These T cell receptor beta chains were read from a single sample in a study of memory CD4+ T cells and cytomegalovirus serostatus. Sequencing used immunoSEQ multiplex PCR; TCRdb keeps in-frame clones, though not all of them. The sample lists about 56,000 clones; 70% to 85% were seen once. Sequencing used memory CD4+ T cells from blood. The receptors originated from an adult in good health and CMV-seropositive. Both conserved end residues are part of each CDR3. Each record gives: D gene, V gene, CDR3 length, J gene, clone size, CDR3 protein, CDR3 DNA. The D gene is left open where the match is weak. Size is omitted from some rows. Given values are once, few, many or a class for expanded clones.

d_gene: -
v_gene: TRBV18
len: 16
j_gene: TRBJ1-3
abundance: -
CDR3aa: CASSPQESVSGNTIYF
CDR3nt: TGTGCCAGCTCACCTCAGGAGTCGGTCTCTGGAAACACCATATATTTT

d_gene: -
v_gene: TRBV7-3
len: 19
j_gene: TRBJ2-1
abundance: once
CDR3aa: CASSLNGGIGLSSYNEQFF
CDR3nt: TGTGCCAGCAGCTTAAATGGGGGGATTGGGCTGAGCTCCTACAATGAGCAGTTCTTC

d_gene: -
v_gene: TRBV5-6
len: 15
j_gene: TRBJ2-1
abundance: few
CDR3aa: CASSLFGTQYNEQFF
CDR3nt: TGTGCCAGCAGCTTGTTCGGGACTCAATACAATGAGCAGTTCTTC

d_gene: -
v_gene: TRBV25-1
len: 13
j_gene: TRBJ1-1
abundance: -
CDR3aa: CASSAGRDTEAFF
CDR3nt: TGTGCCAGCAGTGCTGGCAGGGACACTGAAGCTTTCTTT

d_gene: -
v_gene: TRBV2
len: 14
j_gene: TRBJ1-1
abundance: few
CDR3aa: CASSVERLHTEAFF
CDR3nt: TGTGCCAGCAGTGTTGAGAGGCTGCACACTGAAGCTTTCTTT

d_gene: -
v_gene: TRBV28
len: 13
j_gene: TRBJ1-2
abundance: -
CDR3aa: CASRRGSNYGYTF
CDR3nt: TGTGCCAGCCGGAGGGGGTCTAACTATGGCTACACCTTC

d_gene: -
v_gene: TRBV7-8
len: 14
j_gene: TRBJ2-7
abundance: -
CDR3aa: CASSFGYSSYEQYF
CDR3nt: TGTGCCAGCAGCTTTGGTTATAGCTCCTACGAGCAGTACTTC

d_gene: -
v_gene: TRBV7-9
len: 10
j_gene: TRBJ2-5
abundance: -
CDR3aa: CATAGETQYF
CDR3nt: TGTGCCACCGCGGGGGAGACCCAGTACTTC

d_gene: TRBD1
v_gene: TRBV11-3
len: 16
j_gene: TRBJ2-1
abundance: -
CDR3aa: CASSLELGQGYNEQFF
CDR3nt: TGTGCCAGCAGCTTAGAATTGGGACAGGGATACAATGAGCAGTTCTTC

d_gene: -
v_gene: TRBV4-2
len: 13
j_gene: TRBJ1-2
abundance: -
CDR3aa: CASRDSTNYGYTF
CDR3nt: TGTGCCAGCAGGGACAGCACCAACTATGGCTACACCTTC

d_gene: -
v_gene: TRBV5-1
len: 13
j_gene: TRBJ2-5
abundance: -
CDR3aa: CASSPALGETQYF
CDR3nt: TGCGCCAGCAGCCCTGCCCTAGGAGAGACCCAGTACTTC

d_gene: TRBD1
v_gene: TRBV7-9
len: 16
j_gene: TRBJ1-4
abundance: -
CDR3aa: CASSPDRAMTNEKLFF
CDR3nt: TGTGCCAGCAGCCCGGACAGGGCTATGACTAATGAAAAACTGTTTTTT